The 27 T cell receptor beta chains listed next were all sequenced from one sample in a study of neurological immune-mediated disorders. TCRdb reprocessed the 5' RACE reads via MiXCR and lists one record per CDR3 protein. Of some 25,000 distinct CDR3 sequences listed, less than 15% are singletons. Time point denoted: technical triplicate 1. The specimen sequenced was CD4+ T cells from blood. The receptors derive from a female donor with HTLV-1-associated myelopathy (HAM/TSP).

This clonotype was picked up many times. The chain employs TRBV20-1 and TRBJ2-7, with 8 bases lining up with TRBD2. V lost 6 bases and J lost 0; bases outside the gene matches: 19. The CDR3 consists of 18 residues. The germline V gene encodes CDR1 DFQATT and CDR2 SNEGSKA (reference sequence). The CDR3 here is CSAAPPAGGPQSSYEQYF. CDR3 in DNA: TGCAGTGCAGCTCCCCCGGCGGGAGGACCCCAGAGCTCCTACGAGCAGTACTTC.

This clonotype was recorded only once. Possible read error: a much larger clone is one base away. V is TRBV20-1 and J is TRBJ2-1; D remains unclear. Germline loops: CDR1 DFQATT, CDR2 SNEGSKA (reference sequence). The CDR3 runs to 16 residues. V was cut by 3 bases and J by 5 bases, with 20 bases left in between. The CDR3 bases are TGCAGTGCTAGGATCGACATGCTGGGCAGAGACAATGAGCAGTTCTTC. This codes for CSARIDMLGRDNEQFF.

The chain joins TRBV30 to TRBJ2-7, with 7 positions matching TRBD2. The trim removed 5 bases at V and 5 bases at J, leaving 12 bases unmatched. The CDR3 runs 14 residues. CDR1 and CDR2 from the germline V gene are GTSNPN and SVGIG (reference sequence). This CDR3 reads CAWSRGVLDDEQYF. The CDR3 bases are TGTGCCTGGTCCCGGGGGGTACTTGACGACGAGCAGTACTTC.

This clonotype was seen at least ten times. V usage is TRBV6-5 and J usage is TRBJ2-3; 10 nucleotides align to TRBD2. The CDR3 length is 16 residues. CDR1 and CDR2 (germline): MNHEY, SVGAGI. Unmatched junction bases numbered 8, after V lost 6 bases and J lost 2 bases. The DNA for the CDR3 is TGTGCCAGCAGGGCCAAAGCGGGGGGGCTCACAGATACGCAGTATTTT. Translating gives CASRAKAGGLTDTQYF.

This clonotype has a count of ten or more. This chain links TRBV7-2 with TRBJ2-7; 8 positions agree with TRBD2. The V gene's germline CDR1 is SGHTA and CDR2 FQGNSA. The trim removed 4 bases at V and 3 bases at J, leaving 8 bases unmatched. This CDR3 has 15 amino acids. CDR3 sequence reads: CASSSPTGLVYEQYF. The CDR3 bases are TGTGCCAGCAGCTCGCCGACGGGACTAGTCTACGAGCAGTACTTC.

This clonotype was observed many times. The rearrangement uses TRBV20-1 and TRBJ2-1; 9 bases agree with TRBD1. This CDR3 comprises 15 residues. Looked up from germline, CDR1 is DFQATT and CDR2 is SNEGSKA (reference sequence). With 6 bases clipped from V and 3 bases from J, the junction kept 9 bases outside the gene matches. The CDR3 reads CSATSGTGLYNEQFF. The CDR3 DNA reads TGCAGTGCCACCTCCGGGACAGGGCTCTACAATGAGCAGTTCTTC.

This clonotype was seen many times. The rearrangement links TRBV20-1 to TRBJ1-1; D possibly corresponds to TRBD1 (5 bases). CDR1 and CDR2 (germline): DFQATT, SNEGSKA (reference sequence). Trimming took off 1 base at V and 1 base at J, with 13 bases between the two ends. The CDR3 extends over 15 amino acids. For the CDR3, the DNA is TGCAGTGCTAGAGTTTGGCAGGGTGGGAACACTGAAGCTTTCTTT. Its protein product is CSARVWQGGNTEAFF.

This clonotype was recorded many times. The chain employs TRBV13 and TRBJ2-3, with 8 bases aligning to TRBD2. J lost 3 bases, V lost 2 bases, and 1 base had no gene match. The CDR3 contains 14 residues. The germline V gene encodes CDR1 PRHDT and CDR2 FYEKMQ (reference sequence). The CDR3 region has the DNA TGTGCCAGCAGCTTACCGGGAGGGACAGATACGCAGTATTTT. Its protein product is CASSLPGGTDTQYF. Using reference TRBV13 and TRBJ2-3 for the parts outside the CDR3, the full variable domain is AAGVIQSPRHLIKEKRETATLKCYPIPRHDTVYWYQQGPGQDPQFLISFYEKMQSDKGSIPDRFSAQQFSDYHSELNMSSLELGDSALYFCASSLPGGTDTQYFGPGTRLTVL.

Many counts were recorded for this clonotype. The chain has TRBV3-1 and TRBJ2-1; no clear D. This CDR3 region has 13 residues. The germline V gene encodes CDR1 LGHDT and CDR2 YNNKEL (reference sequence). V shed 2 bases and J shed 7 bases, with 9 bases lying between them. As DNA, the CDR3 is TGTGCCAGCAGCCAACGTAGGGTAAATGAGCAGTTCTTC. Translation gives CASSQRRVNEQFF.

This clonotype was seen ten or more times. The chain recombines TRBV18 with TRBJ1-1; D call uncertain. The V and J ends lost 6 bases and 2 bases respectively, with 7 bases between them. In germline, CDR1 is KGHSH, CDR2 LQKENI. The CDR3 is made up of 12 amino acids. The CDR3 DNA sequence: TGTGCCAGCTCGTCGATAAACACTGAAGCTTTCTTT. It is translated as CASSSINTEAFF.

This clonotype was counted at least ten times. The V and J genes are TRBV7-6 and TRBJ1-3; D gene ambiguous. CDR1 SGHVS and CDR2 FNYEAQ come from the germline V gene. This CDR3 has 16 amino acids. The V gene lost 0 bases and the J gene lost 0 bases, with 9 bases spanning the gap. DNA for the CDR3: TGTGCCAGCAGCTTAGCAGGCCGGTTCTCTGGAAACACCATATATTTT. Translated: CASSLAGRFSGNTIYF.

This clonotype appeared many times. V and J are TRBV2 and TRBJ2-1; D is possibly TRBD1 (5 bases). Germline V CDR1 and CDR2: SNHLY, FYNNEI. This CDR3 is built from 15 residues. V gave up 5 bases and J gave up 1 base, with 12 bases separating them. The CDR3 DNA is TGTGCCAGCAGTCAGGGCCGGCTATCCTACAATGAGCAGTTCTTC. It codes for CASSQGRLSYNEQFF.

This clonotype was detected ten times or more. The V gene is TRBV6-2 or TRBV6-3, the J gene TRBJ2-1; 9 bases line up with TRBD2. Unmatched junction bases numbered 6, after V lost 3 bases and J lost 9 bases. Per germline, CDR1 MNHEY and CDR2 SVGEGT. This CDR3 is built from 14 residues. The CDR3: CASSYRWREGEQFF. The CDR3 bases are TGTGCCAGCAGTTATAGATGGCGGGAGGGTGAGCAGTTCTTC.

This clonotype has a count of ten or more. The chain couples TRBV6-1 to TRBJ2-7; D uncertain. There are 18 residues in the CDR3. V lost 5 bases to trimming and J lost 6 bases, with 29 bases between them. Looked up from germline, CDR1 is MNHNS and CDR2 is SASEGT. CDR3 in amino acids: CASSKDGDLEPLSAEQYF. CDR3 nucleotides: TGTGCCAGCAGTAAAGACGGCGACCTAGAACCCCTCTCCGCCGAGCAGTACTTC.

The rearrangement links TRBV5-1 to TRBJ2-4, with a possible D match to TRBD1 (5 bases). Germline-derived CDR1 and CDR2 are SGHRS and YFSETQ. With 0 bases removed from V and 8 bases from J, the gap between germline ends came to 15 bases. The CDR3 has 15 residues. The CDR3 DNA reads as TGCGCCAGCAGCTTGGTAAGCGTGACAGCATACATTCAGTACTTC. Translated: CASSLVSVTAYIQYF.

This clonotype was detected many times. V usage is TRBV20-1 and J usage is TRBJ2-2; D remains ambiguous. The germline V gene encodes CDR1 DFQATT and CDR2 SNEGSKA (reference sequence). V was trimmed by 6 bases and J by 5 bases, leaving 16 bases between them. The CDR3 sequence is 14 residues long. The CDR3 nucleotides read TGCAGTGCCCCGGCCGCGGTGGGAACCGGGGAGCTGTTTTTT. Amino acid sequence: CSAPAAVGTGELFF.

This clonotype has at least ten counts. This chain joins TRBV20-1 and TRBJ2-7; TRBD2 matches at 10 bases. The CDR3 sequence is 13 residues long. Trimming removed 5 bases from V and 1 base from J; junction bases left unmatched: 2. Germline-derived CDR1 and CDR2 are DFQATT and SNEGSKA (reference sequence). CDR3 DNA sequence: TGCAGTGCTCAGACTAGCGGGTCCTACGAGCAGTACTTC. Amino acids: CSAQTSGSYEQYF.

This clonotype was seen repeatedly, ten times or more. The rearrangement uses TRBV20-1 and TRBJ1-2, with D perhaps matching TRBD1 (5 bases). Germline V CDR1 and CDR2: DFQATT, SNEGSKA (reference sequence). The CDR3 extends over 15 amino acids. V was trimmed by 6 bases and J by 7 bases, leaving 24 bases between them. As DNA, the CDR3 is TGCAGTGCCGCCGACCACGGGACGACGATATCTGGCTACACCTTC. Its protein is CSAADHGTTISGYTF.

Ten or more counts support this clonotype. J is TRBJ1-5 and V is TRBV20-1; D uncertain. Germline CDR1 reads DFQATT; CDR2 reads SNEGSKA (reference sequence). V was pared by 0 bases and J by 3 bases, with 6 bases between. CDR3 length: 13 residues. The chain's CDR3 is CSAREAVNQPQHF. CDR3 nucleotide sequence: TGCAGTGCTAGAGAGGCAGTCAATCAGCCCCAGCATTTT.

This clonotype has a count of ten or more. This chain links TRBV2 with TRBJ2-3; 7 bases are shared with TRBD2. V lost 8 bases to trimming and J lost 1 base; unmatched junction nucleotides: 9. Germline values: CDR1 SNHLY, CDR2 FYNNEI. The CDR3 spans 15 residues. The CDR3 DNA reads TGTGCCAGCGGTGGCCCGGGGGGTCGCACAGATACGCAGTATTTT. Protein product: CASGGPGGRTDTQYF.

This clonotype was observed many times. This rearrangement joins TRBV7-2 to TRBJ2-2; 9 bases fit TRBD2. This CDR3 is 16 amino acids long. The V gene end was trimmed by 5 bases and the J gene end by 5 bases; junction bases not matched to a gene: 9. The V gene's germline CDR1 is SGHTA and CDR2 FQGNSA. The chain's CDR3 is CASSPDSSGNTGELFF. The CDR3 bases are TGTGCCAGCAGCCCGGATTCTAGCGGGAATACCGGGGAGCTGTTTTTT.

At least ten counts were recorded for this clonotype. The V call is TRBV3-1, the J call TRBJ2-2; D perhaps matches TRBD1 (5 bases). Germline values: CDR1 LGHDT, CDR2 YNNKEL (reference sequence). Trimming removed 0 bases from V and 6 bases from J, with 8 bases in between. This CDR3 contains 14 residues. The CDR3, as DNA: TGTGCCAGCAGCCAAGACAGGGTAGCCGGGGAGCTGTTTTTT. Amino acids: CASSQDRVAGELFF.

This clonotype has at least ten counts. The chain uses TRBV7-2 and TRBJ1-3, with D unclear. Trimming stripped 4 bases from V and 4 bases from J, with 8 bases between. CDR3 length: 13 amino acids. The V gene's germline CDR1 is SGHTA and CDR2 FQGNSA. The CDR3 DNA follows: TGTGCCAGCAGCTCCGCATCGGGAAACACCATATATTTT. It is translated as CASSSASGNTIYF.

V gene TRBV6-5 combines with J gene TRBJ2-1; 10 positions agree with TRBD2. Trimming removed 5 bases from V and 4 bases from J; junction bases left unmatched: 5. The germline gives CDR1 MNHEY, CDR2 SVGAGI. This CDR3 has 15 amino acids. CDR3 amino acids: CASSSTSGIYNEQFF. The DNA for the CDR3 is TGTGCCAGCAGTAGCACTAGCGGGATTTACAATGAGCAGTTCTTC.

The chain's CDR3 is CASSPGTVGNEQFF. The CDR3 region has the DNA TGTGCCAGCAGTCCCGGGACAGTGGGGAATGAGCAGTTCTTC. The chain carries TRBV28 and TRBJ2-1, with 7 bases identical to TRBD1. The CDR3 totals 14 residues. Germline CDR1 MDHEN, CDR2 SYDVKM. V was pared by 5 bases and J by 7 bases, with 8 bases of the junction left unmatched. The whole variable domain, filled in from reference TRBV28 and TRBJ2-1, reads DVKVTQSSRYLVKRTGEKVFLECVQDMDHENMFWYRQDPGLGLRLIYFSYDVKMKEKGDIPEGYSVSREKKERFSLILESASTNQTSMYLCASSPGTVGNEQFFGPGTRLTVL.

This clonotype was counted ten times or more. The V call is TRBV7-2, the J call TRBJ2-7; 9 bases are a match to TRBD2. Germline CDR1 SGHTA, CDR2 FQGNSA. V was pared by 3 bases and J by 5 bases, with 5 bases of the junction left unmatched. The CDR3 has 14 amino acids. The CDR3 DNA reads TGTGCCAGCAGCTTTAGCGGGGGTAAGAACGAGCAGTACTTC. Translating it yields CASSFSGGKNEQYF.

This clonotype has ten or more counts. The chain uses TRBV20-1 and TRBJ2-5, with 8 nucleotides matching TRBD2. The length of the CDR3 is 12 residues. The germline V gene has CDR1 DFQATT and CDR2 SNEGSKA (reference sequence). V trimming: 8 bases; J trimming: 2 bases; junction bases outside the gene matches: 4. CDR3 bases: TGCAGTCCTACTAGCGGTCAAGAGACCCAGTACTTC. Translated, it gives CSPTSGQETQYF.